This entry lists 18 T cell receptor beta chains sequenced from one sample in a study of synovial regulatory T cells in juvenile arthritis. Synovial fluid was collected with matched peripheral blood from each patient with active arthritis. Method: immunoSEQ multiplex PCR; TCRdb's copy keeps in-frame clones and lacks some. The repertoire table contains under 3,500 clones. Sequenced material: Treg cells from the synovium. The source of these receptors is a donor younger than 30 with juvenile idiopathic arthritis.

V is TRBV2 and J is TRBJ1-6; TCRdb selects TRBD1, and the lack of DNA leaves this call unchecked. The CDR3 has 18 residues. DNA is not recorded here. The germline gives CDR1 SNHLY, CDR2 FYNNEI. This chain's CDR3 is CASSPGQGASSYNSPLHF.

The chain links TRBV10-1 to TRBJ2-3. The CDR3 is made up of 15 amino acids. No DNA accompanies this entry. CDR1 WNHNN and CDR2 SYGVQD come from the germline V gene (reference sequence). Here the CDR3 reads CASSRSGAGLDTQYF.

The chain combines TRBV4-1 with TRBJ2-2; absent DNA, TCRdb's TRBD2 call cannot be checked. Germline V lookup: CDR1 MGHRA, CDR2 YSYEKL. The CDR3 loop spans 15 amino acids. No DNA accompanies this entry. The CDR3 reads CASRVRREGTGELFF.

This clone is medium-sized (0.01 to 0.1%) by frequency. The rearrangement links TRBV7-8 to TRBJ1-3. Per germline, CDR1 SGHVS and CDR2 FQNEAQ. CDR3 size: 16 residues. DNA was not recorded. The CDR3 loop is CASSLERWSSGNTIYF.

The V and J genes are TRBV19 and TRBJ2-1; TCRdb outputs TRBD2, but without DNA this stays unchecked. Germline V gene sequence: CDR1 LNHDA, CDR2 SQIVND (reference sequence). This CDR3 is 15 amino acids long. No DNA accompanies this entry. The CDR3 reads CASSTISGQYNEQFF.

V usage is TRBV20-1 and J usage is TRBJ2-1; there is no DNA to check the TCRdb D call of TRBD2. Germline loops: CDR1 DFQATT, CDR2 SNEGSKA (reference sequence). This CDR3 region has 7 residues. A DNA sequence was not provided. The CDR3 protein is CSTRLFF.

The chain is built from TRBV18 and TRBJ2-6; lacking DNA, the TRBD2 call made by TCRdb goes unchecked. The CDR3 runs to 17 residues. This entry has no DNA. Germline V lookup: CDR1 KGHSH, CDR2 LQKENI. CDR3: CASSPTLGGSGANVLTF.

The genes are TRBV5-5 and TRBJ2-7; TCRdb proposes TRBD1, but this gene call is untestable without DNA. The CDR3 sequence is 15 residues long. Nucleotide data are not available. Germline CDR1 reads SGHKS; CDR2 reads YYEKEE (reference sequence). The CDR3 is CASNPTGAVMYEQYF.

This rearrangement joins TRBV11-2 to TRBJ2-2; absent DNA, TCRdb's TRBD2 call cannot be checked. This CDR3 contains 17 residues. DNA is not recorded here. Germline V gene sequence: CDR1 SGHAT, CDR2 FQNNGV. CDR3 residues: CASSPTPATRGTGELFF.

This clone counts as medium-sized by frequency. The chain employs TRBV7-6 and TRBJ1-5; TCRdb's D call of TRBD1 is untestable without DNA. CDR3 size: 21 residues. Only the protein sequence is given. CDR1 is SGHVS and CDR2 is FNYEAQ in the germline V gene. This chain's CDR3 is CASSLRAVPGQGASINQPQHF.

This chain joins TRBV7-1 and TRBJ1-1; TCRdb calls TRBD1, which cannot be checked without DNA. TRBV7-1 is given ORF status, its function remaining uncertain. The CDR3 consists of 15 residues. DNA was not recorded. The CDR3 loop reads CASSIGGPRNTEAFF.

The chain couples TRBV9 to TRBJ2-5; as DNA is missing, the TRBD1 call by TCRdb cannot be tested. Germline-derived CDR1 and CDR2 are SGDLS and YYNGEE. The CDR3 is made up of 14 amino acids. The DNA is not on file. The chain's CDR3 is CASSRVMGAETQYF.

The V call is TRBV2, the J call TRBJ1-3; the D call from TCRdb, TRBD1, cannot be confirmed without DNA. The CDR3 length is 17 residues. The DNA is unrecorded. Germline lookup yields CDR1 SNHLY and CDR2 FYNNEI. The CDR3 spells CASRIWDRDFTGNTIYF.

The chain uses TRBV6-1 and TRBJ2-5; the TCRdb D gene call, TRBD1, has no DNA to confirm it. Per germline, CDR1 MNHNS and CDR2 SASEGT. This CDR3 has 12 residues. No nucleotide data were recorded. CDR3 residues: CASSEIRADQYF.

The V gene is TRBV18, the J gene TRBJ1-3. The germline gives CDR1 KGHSH, CDR2 LQKENI. The CDR3 is 18 amino acids. The nucleotide record is missing. This CDR3 is CASSPRGTTQGSGNTIYF.

The V and J genes are TRBV4-3 and TRBJ2-1; the D call of TRBD2 rests on TCRdb alone, since no DNA is present to check it. CDR3 length equals 18 residues. No DNA is given. The V gene's germline CDR1 is LGHNA and CDR2 YSLEER. CDR3 protein: CASSQGRLVSGGDNEQFF.

J is TRBJ2-7 and V is TRBV2; TCRdb designates TRBD1, a call that cannot be tested without DNA. In germline, CDR1 is SNHLY, CDR2 FYNNEI. The CDR3 runs 12 residues. There is no recorded DNA. CDR3 in amino acids: CASHQGSYEQYF.

Judged by frequency, this clone is medium-sized. The chain joins TRBV4-1 to TRBJ2-1; TCRdb names TRBD2, which stays unverified in the absence of DNA. CDR3 length: 12 amino acids. Only the protein is available. CDR1 and CDR2 from the germline V gene are MGHRA and YSYEKL. Here the CDR3 reads CASSQGGLVQFF.